The rows below give T cell receptor beta chains drawn from one sample of a study of cytomegalovirus exposure and HLA in healthy donors. Method: immunoSEQ multiplex PCR; TCRdb's copy keeps in-frame clones and lacks some. This repertoire shows 100,000 or so clones, roughly three quarters found once; its top ten account for 1.3%. Material: PBMCs. These receptor sequences come from a man aged 40-49 years in good health and CMV-seronegative. CDR3s include the opening cysteine and the closing phenylalanine or tryptophan. D genes are given only for firm matches. Not every row has a clone size; where given, it reads once, few, many or a size class.

D gene,clone size,V gene,J gene,CDR3 length,CDR3 protein,CDR3 DNA
-,-,TRBV11-3,TRBJ1-1,12,CASKNMNTEAFF,TGTGCCAGCAAAAACATGAACACTGAAGCTTTCTTT
-,-,TRBV15,TRBJ2-2,15,CATSTFRQNTGELFF,TGTGCCACCAGCACTTTTCGACAAAACACCGGGGAGCTGTTTTTT
-,once,TRBV11-3,TRBJ2-3,19,CASSLESPLSGTSTDTQYF,TGTGCCAGCAGCTTAGAATCGCCGTTGAGCGGTACTAGCACAGATACGCAGTATTTT
TRBD1,few,TRBV7-9,TRBJ2-7,15,CASSSRQGAAYEQYF,TGTGCCAGCAGCTCTAGACAGGGGGCAGCCTACGAGCAGTACTTC
-,few,TRBV6-5,TRBJ1-5,13,CASSYTGNQPQHF,TGTGCCAGCAGTTACACGGGGAATCAGCCCCAGCATTTT
-,-,TRBV6-6,TRBJ1-2,15,CASSGTSPENYGYTF,TGTGCCAGCAGTGGGACAAGCCCAGAAAACTATGGCTACACCTTC
-,-,TRBV27,TRBJ2-5,14,CASSFGQGRVTQYF,TGTGCCAGCAGTTTCGGCCAGGGGAGGGTGACCCAGTACTTC
-,-,TRBV9,TRBJ1-3,14,CASSVESSGNTIYF,TGTGCCAGCAGCGTTGAGAGCTCTGGAAACACCATATATTTT
-,-,TRBV6-1,TRBJ2-2,14,CASSATGNTGELFF,TGTGCCAGCAGTGCGACAGGGAACACCGGGGAGCTGTTTTTT
TRBD2,-,TRBV27,TRBJ2-5,17,CASSVALVAGGQETQYF,TGTGCCAGCAGTGTAGCCTTAGTAGCGGGAGGACAAGAGACCCAGTACTTC
-,-,TRBV7-2,TRBJ1-5,15,CASSLGSGANQPQHF,TGTGCCAGCAGCTTAGGTTCAGGGGCGAATCAGCCCCAGCATTTT
TRBD2,-,TRBV4-2,TRBJ2-5,19,CASSQETGAGGGKQETQYF,TGTGCCAGCAGCCAAGAAACTGGAGCGGGAGGGGGGAAACAAGAGACCCAGTACTTC
-,-,TRBV13,TRBJ2-1,14,CASSFLSSYNEQFF,TGTGCCAGCAGCTTTCTGAGCTCCTACAATGAGCAGTTCTTC
TRBD1,-,TRBV29-1,TRBJ1-6,15,CSVPQGIRGKSPLHF,TGCAGCGTCCCACAGGGGATTAGAGGAAAATCACCCCTCCACTTT
TRBD2,few,TRBV6-6,TRBJ2-4,16,CATAIGLANAKNIQYF,TGTGCCACCGCAATAGGACTAGCAAATGCCAAAAACATTCAGTACTTC
TRBD2,-,TRBV5-1,TRBJ2-3,17,CASNRDSGRLGTDTQYF,TGCGCCAGCAACCGGGATAGCGGGAGATTAGGCACAGATACGCAGTATTTT
TRBD1,-,TRBV5-4,TRBJ2-5,15,CASSDRGAMGETQYF,TGTGCCAGCAGCGACAGGGGAGCGATGGGAGAGACCCAGTACTTC
TRBD1,-,TRBV19,TRBJ1-4,16,CASSNHGGQTNEKLFF,TGTGCCAGTAGTAACCACGGGGGACAGACAAATGAAAAACTGTTTTTT
TRBD2,-,TRBV7-9,TRBJ2-7,16,CASSLRLAGIAYEQYF,TGTGCCAGCAGCTTAAGACTAGCGGGAATTGCCTACGAGCAGTACTTC
TRBD1,-,TRBV6-1,TRBJ1-1,16,CASSEGDRGEHTEAFF,TGTGCCAGCAGTGAAGGGGACAGGGGGGAGCACACTGAAGCTTTCTTT
TRBD1,-,TRBV28,TRBJ2-7,12,CASSLTGDLWDF,TGTGCCAGCAGTTTAACAGGGGACCTATGGGACTTC
-,-,TRBV7-2,TRBJ1-1,15,CASSDQSRVGTEAFF,TGTGCCAGCAGCGACCAGTCCAGGGTGGGCACTGAAGCTTTCTTT
-,-,TRBV2,TRBJ2-7,14,CATTRGATHYEQYF,TGTGCCACCACACGGGGGGCCACACACTACGAGCAGTACTTC
-,-,TRBV29-1,TRBJ1-2,12,CSDNGGVYGYTF,TGCAGCGATAACGGAGGAGTCTATGGCTACACCTTC
TRBD1,-,TRBV6-4,TRBJ2-1,16,CASSEDRASSYNEQFF,TGTGCCAGCAGTGAGGACAGGGCTAGCTCCTACAATGAGCAGTTCTTC
-,-,TRBV4-1,TRBJ1-4,15,CASSQPREVNEKLFF,TGCGCCAGCAGCCAACCCCGGGAGGTTAATGAAAAACTGTTTTTT
TRBD2,-,TRBV6-5,TRBJ2-5,16,CASSYFTRGGQETQYF,TGTGCCAGCAGTTACTTTACACGGGGGGGACAAGAGACCCAGTACTTC
-,-,TRBV2,TRBJ1-5,12,CASCIGGASPHF,TGTGCCAGCTGCATCGGGGGGGCGTCGCCGCATTTT
TRBD1,-,TRBV30,TRBJ2-7,15,CAWSVQGRQTYEQYF,TGTGCCTGGAGTGTACAGGGGCGCCAGACCTACGAGCAGTACTTC
-,few,TRBV6-6,TRBJ1-5,12,CASSYGLQPQHF,TGTGCCAGCAGTTACGGACTGCAGCCCCAGCATTTT